Listed below are T cell receptor beta chains from one sample, sequenced in a study of type 1 regulatory T cells. Their target antigens are unknown. Using its own MiXCR run on the reads, TCRdb lists one record per CDR3 protein. There are approximately 77,000 distinct CDR3 sequences in the sample; less than 25% occur only once, and less than 10% lies in the top ten. Sample: cultured type 1 regulatory T (Tr1) cells, either the whole culture or a sorted fraction (not recorded which). These receptors all stem from a human donor in good health. CDR3s include the opening cysteine and the closing phenylalanine or tryptophan. D genes are given only for firm matches. Size tells how often a clone was seen (once, few, many) or the class of an expanded clone, and some rows leave it out.

j_call,v_call,clone_size,d_call,cdr3_nt,cdr3_aa
TRBJ2-2,TRBV7-9,NA,TRBD2,TGTGCCAGCAGCCTCCTAGCGGATGCCGGGGAGCTGTTTTTT,CASSLLADAGELFF
TRBJ1-6,TRBV12-3/TRBV12-4,few,NA,TGTGCCAGCAGCCTAGGGGCCCATAATTCACCCCTCCACTTT,CASSLGAHNSPLHF
TRBJ2-7,TRBV18,few,TRBD1,TGTGCCAGCTCACCACCAAGGGACAGGGGAATATACGAGCAGTACTTC,CASSPPRDRGIYEQYF
TRBJ2-1,TRBV20-1,NA,NA,TGCAGTGCTATTATGGGAGCAAATGAGCAGTTCTTC,CSAIMGANEQFF
TRBJ2-2,TRBV7-2,NA,NA,TGTGCCAGCAGCTTATTATCTCCCCAATTCGTGTCGACCGGGGAGCTGTTTTTT,CASSLLSPQFVSTGELFF
TRBJ2-1,TRBV19,NA,TRBD2,TGTGCCGAACGATCGGGACTAGCGGGAGGGCCCGACAATGAGCAGTTCTTC,CAERSGLAGGPDNEQFF
TRBJ2-2,TRBV5-1,few,NA,TGCGCCAGCAGCTTGCCTAGCGCTGGCACCGGGGAGCTGTTTTTT,CASSLPSAGTGELFF
TRBJ2-2,TRBV9,NA,TRBD1,TGTGCCAGCAGCGTAGACAGGGGGTTGCGCGGGGAGCTGTTTTTT,CASSVDRGLRGELFF
TRBJ2-3,TRBV18,once,NA,TGTGCCAGCTCACCACCGGACTTAGGTGGTACGCAGTATTTT,CASSPPDLGGTQYF
TRBJ1-3,TRBV7-2,few,NA,TGTGCCAGCAGCTTGAGCTCTGGAAACACCATATATTTT,CASSLSSGNTIYF
TRBJ1-1,TRBV5-1,NA,NA,TGCGCCAGCAGCCTCCAGACAGGGAACACTGAAGCTTTCTTT,CASSLQTGNTEAFF
TRBJ2-7,TRBV27,NA,NA,TGTGCCAGCAGTCCTACATTAAAATGGGCGTACTTC,CASSPTLKWAYF
TRBJ2-1,TRBV30,NA,TRBD2,TGTGCCTGGAGTCTAAGCAGGACTAGCGACTACAATGAGCAGTTCTTC,CAWSLSRTSDYNEQFF
TRBJ2-5,TRBV7-3,NA,NA,TGTGCCAGCAGCTTATCGGGCTCCACCGGCCAAGAGACCCAGTACTTC,CASSLSGSTGQETQYF
TRBJ1-4,TRBV7-9,NA,NA,TGTGCCAGCAGCATGGGACACGTTAATGAAAAACTGTTTTTT,CASSMGHVNEKLFF
TRBJ2-5,TRBV18,NA,TRBD1,TGTGCCAGCTCAAGGGACAGGGTAAAAGAGACCCAGTACTTC,CASSRDRVKETQYF
TRBJ2-1,TRBV5-1,few,TRBD2,TGCGCCAGCAGCCCTCTTTCCCTAGCGGGAGGTTCAAATGAGCAGTTCTTC,CASSPLSLAGGSNEQFF
TRBJ2-5,TRBV7-2,NA,NA,TGTGCCAGCAGCACAGAGACCCAAGAGACCCAGTACTTC,CASSTETQETQYF
TRBJ2-1,TRBV5-1,NA,TRBD2,TGCGCCAGCAGCTTGGGACTAGCAGCCGACTACAATGAGCAGTTCTTC,CASSLGLAADYNEQFF
TRBJ2-7,TRBV20-1,many,NA,TGCAGTGCCGGAGACTCCTACGAGCAGTACTTC,CSAGDSYEQYF
TRBJ1-2,TRBV20-1,few,NA,TGCAGTGTAGCCGGGAACAACTATGGCTACACCTTC,CSVAGNNYGYTF
TRBJ2-2,TRBV3-1,few,NA,TGTGCCAGCAGCCCAAAGGGCGACACCGGGGAGCTGTTTTTT,CASSPKGDTGELFF
TRBJ2-7,TRBV19,NA,TRBD2,TGTGCCAGTAGTTCCCCGGGACTAGTTTCTAACGAGCAGTACTTC,CASSSPGLVSNEQYF
TRBJ2-3,TRBV20-1,NA,TRBD2,TGCAGTGCTAGCAGGACTAGCGGGAGCTCAGATACGCAGTATTTT,CSASRTSGSSDTQYF
TRBJ2-5,TRBV4-1,NA,TRBD1,TGCGCCAGCAGCCACCGGGACAGGGAGTCCGAGACCCAGTACTTC,CASSHRDRESETQYF
TRBJ1-6,TRBV10-3,NA,NA,TGTGCCATCAGTGGACAGTCTAATTCACCCCTCCACTTT,CAISGQSNSPLHF
TRBJ1-2,TRBV4-3,once,NA,TGCGCCAGCAGCCAAGGAGGTGAAGGCTACACCTTC,CASSQGGEGYTF
TRBJ1-2,TRBV27,NA,NA,TGTGCCAGCAGTTTAATCGGGGGGGACGGCGGGTATGGCTACACCTTC,CASSLIGGDGGYGYTF
TRBJ2-7,TRBV28,NA,TRBD2,TGTGCCAGCAGTTTAAGCGGGAGGGCCCACGAGCAGTACTTC,CASSLSGRAHEQYF
TRBJ2-1,TRBV20-1,NA,TRBD1,TGCAGTGCTAGGAAGCATCATGGGACGGGACAGACGTTCAATGAGCAGTTCTTC,CSARKHHGTGQTFNEQFF
TRBJ2-7,TRBV20-1,NA,TRBD2,TGCAGTGCGAAACCCCTAGCGGCGCTCTCCTACGAGCAGTACTTC,CSAKPLAALSYEQYF
TRBJ1-2,TRBV7-3,once,NA,TGTGCCAGCAGGTCCCCAGGGGAAGGAGGCTACACCTTC,CASRSPGEGGYTF
TRBJ2-1,TRBV5-1,NA,TRBD2,TGCGCCAGCAGCTTGGCGGTTAGCGGGACTTATGCGGAGCAGTTCTTC,CASSLAVSGTYAEQFF
TRBJ2-1,TRBV19,NA,NA,TGTGCCAGTAGTAAGGGCAATGAGCAGTTCTTC,CASSKGNEQFF
TRBJ2-7,TRBV19,NA,TRBD2,TGTGCCAGTAGCCTGGGACTAGCGAGAAACTACGAGCAGTACTTC,CASSLGLARNYEQYF
TRBJ1-5,TRBV10-3,NA,TRBD1,TGTGCCATCAGTGAGTCGGCCTCCGCGACAGGGAATCAGCCCCAGCATTTT,CAISESASATGNQPQHF